This T cell receptor beta chain was captured in a study of OX40 agonist ivuxolimab in advanced cancers. For context, the study as a whole: Ivuxolimab was an agonistic, fully human IgG2 monoclonal antibody directed against OX40 (CD134), a costimulatory receptor. The purpose of peripheral TCRbeta sequencing was to test whether ivuxolimab changed TCR sequence diversity and led to clonal T-cell expansion. Of the roughly 51 patients in dose escalation, around 20 had hepatocellular carcinoma, about 15 had melanoma, 9 had renal cell carcinoma and 9 had head and neck cancer. The paper describes the monotherapy dose-escalation part (N of about 47 patients) of the phase I trial of ivuxolimab. Patients were allowed to have had prior anti-PD-1, anti-PD-L1 or anti-CTLA-4 therapy, and approximately 40% of the dose-escalation patients had been treated with checkpoint inhibitors. Partial responses occurred in three dose-escalation patients: two with cutaneous melanoma and one with hepatocellular carcinoma. Intravenous ivuxolimab was administered to patients every 2 weeks at six dose levels: 0.01, 0.1, 0.3, 1.5, 3 and 10 mg/kg. In the dose-escalation cohort, roughly 82% of patients were male, and the mean age was roughly 56 years with a range of roughly 20 to 85. Study-wide findings and limitations: At doses from 0.1 to 3.0 mg/kg, clonal expansion was seen in both CD4+ and CD8+ blood T cells between baseline and week 6. The antigen specificity of the clonally expanded peripheral T cells was not determined. After ivuxolimab, more expanded clones were found on average in CD8+ T cells than in CD4+ T cells. Low levels of normalized T-cell clonal expansion were also seen in some nonresponding patients. Partial responders in the 0.1-3.0 mg/kg groups had among the lowest normalized peripheral clonal expansion, especially among CD8+ T cells.

To sequence the TCRbeta CDR3 region, genomic DNA was isolated from the sorted cells. TCRbeta CDR3 regions were sequenced using the immunoSEQ Assay. The source is immuneACCESS, and TCRdb retained only in-frame sequences with V and J called. Part of the clones is not carried over; for the studies checked, unresolved V genes explain less than half of this, and the remainder is unexplained. The sample yields 60,000 to 75,000 clones; around 90% were counted once. Together, the top ten hold about 0.95% of the sample. The trial excluded patients who had a history of autoimmune disease or were on systemic immunosuppression. Peripheral blood for TCR sequencing was collected from all dose cohorts at baseline, on cycle 4 day 1, and on cycle 7 day 1. The samples were taken from a phase I, first-in-human, multicenter, open-label dose-escalation trial of ivuxolimab. Adults with locally advanced or metastatic head and neck squamous cell, hepatocellular, melanoma or renal cell carcinoma were enrolled in the trial. Before TCR sequencing, CD4+ T cells and CD8+ T cells were sorted from peripheral blood as separate populations.

This clone showed up just a few times. What antigen it recognizes has not been identified. No qualities accompany the bases; no much larger clone lies one base away. The source is an adult with an advanced solid tumor such as melanoma, head and neck, liver or kidney cancer. The source was CD4+ or CD8+ T cells sorted from blood, collected in a trial of the OX40 agonist ivuxolimab.

In nucleotides, the sequence is TGTGCCAGCAGCCTGCGGGGGGCTAATTCACCCCTCCACTTT. This yields the protein CASSLRGANSPLHF. Recombination joined TRBV27 with TRBJ1-6; TRBD1 is perhaps the D gene, given 6 matching bases. The CDR3, from cysteine to phenylalanine, totals 14 residues. The only DNA kept is the CDR3, 42 bases in frame from the first base. In the germline V gene (reference sequence), CDR1 corresponds to MNHEY and CDR2 to SMNVEV. V drops 6 bases and J drops 6 bases, leaving 12 bases in between.